Listed below are T cell receptor beta chains from one sample, sequenced in a study of cytotoxic CD8 clonotypes in ibrutinib-treated CLL. Only in-frame clones appear in the TCRdb table, and some are missing; sequencing was by immunoSEQ multiplex PCR. This sample has 160,000 or so clones; roughly 77% occur once, and the top ten carry roughly 2%. The starting material was PBMCs, obtained after 12 months of ibrutinib treatment. All receptors derive from a human donor with chronic lymphocytic leukemia. CDR3s include the opening cysteine and the closing phenylalanine or tryptophan. The order of the fields is J gene, V gene, D gene, clone size, CDR3 protein, CDR3 DNA. The D gene is left open where the match is weak. A row's size may be missing; if present it is once, few, many or a size class.

J: TRBJ1-2; V: TRBV4-1; D: -; size: -; CDR3: CASSQDPTGFSGYTF; DNA: TGCGCCAGCAGCCAAGACCCTACAGGGTTCTCTGGCTACACCTTC
J: TRBJ2-6; V: TRBV19; D: -; size: once; CDR3: CASKTVTSGANVLTF; DNA: TGTGCCAGTAAGACGGTTACCTCTGGGGCCAACGTCCTGACTTTC
J: TRBJ2-5; V: TRBV2; D: TRBD1; size: -; CDR3: CASSEYGQDLGETQYF; DNA: TGTGCCAGCAGTGAATATGGACAGGATCTTGGAGAGACCCAGTACTTC
J: TRBJ1-5; V: TRBV28; D: TRBD1; size: few; CDR3: CASSIQGARDQPQHF; DNA: TGTGCCAGCAGTATACAGGGGGCGCGAGATCAGCCCCAGCATTTT
J: TRBJ2-7; V: TRBV15; D: TRBD1; size: -; CDR3: CATSRDRVSYEQYF; DNA: TGTGCCACCAGCAGGGACAGGGTCTCCTACGAGCAGTACTTC
J: TRBJ1-1; V: TRBV13; D: TRBD1; size: -; CDR3: CASSYYRLTGKNTEAFF; DNA: TGTGCCAGCAGCTACTATCGTTTGACAGGGAAGAACACTGAAGCTTTCTTT
J: TRBJ2-5; V: TRBV27; D: -; size: -; CDR3: CASRYQRGTGTQYF; DNA: TGTGCCAGCAGGTACCAACGGGGAACGGGGACCCAGTACTTC
J: TRBJ1-2; V: TRBV19; D: -; size: once; CDR3: CASSIRTTTYGYTF; DNA: TGTGCCAGTAGTATACGGACAACTACCTATGGCTACACCTTC
J: TRBJ2-4; V: TRBV25-1; D: -; size: -; CDR3: CATLSLAKNIQYF; DNA: TGTGCCACACTCTCACTAGCCAAAAACATTCAGTACTTC
J: TRBJ2-7; V: TRBV6-5; D: -; size: -; CDR3: CASRASSYEQYF; DNA: TGTGCCAGCAGAGCTAGCTCCTACGAGCAGTACTTC
J: TRBJ2-3; V: TRBV2; D: -; size: -; CDR3: CATVTRLGTDTQYF; DNA: TGTGCCACCGTGACTAGGTTGGGTACAGATACGCAGTATTTT
J: TRBJ1-1; V: TRBV6-1; D: TRBD1; size: -; CDR3: CASTWDRQNTEAFF; DNA: TGTGCCAGCACCTGGGACAGACAGAACACTGAAGCTTTCTTT
J: TRBJ2-1; V: TRBV9; D: -; size: once; CDR3: CASSAVLGGLSINEQFF; DNA: TGTGCCAGCAGCGCGGTTTTAGGGGGTCTATCTATCAATGAGCAGTTCTTC
J: TRBJ2-5; V: TRBV7-9; D: TRBD2; size: -; CDR3: CASSRTSGGPLQETQYF; DNA: TGTGCCAGCAGCCGGACTAGCGGGGGGCCACTACAAGAGACCCAGTACTTC
J: TRBJ2-1; V: TRBV7-3; D: TRBD2; size: -; CDR3: CASSLSGRYYNEQFF; DNA: TGTGCCAGCAGCTTAAGCGGGAGGTACTACAATGAGCAGTTCTTC
J: TRBJ2-5; V: TRBV27; D: TRBD2; size: -; CDR3: CASSQLQPGLAGGQYQETQYF; DNA: TGTGCCAGCAGTCAACTTCAACCGGGACTAGCGGGAGGGCAGTACCAAGAGACCCAGTACTTC
J: TRBJ2-7; V: TRBV7-7; D: -; size: -; CDR3: CASSLDWGPYEQYF; DNA: TGTGCCAGCAGCTTAGATTGGGGGCCCTACGAGCAGTACTTC
J: TRBJ2-3; V: TRBV28; D: -; size: -; CDR3: CASRAHLRDNRLKSDTQYF; DNA: TGTGCCAGCAGGGCCCACCTCCGGGACAACCGCCTCAAATCAGATACGCAGTATTTT
J: TRBJ2-5; V: TRBV12-5; D: TRBD1; size: few; CDR3: CASGLGRTGEETQYF; DNA: TGTGCTAGTGGTTTGGGTCGGACAGGAGAAGAGACCCAGTACTTC
J: TRBJ1-3; V: TRBV28; D: TRBD1; size: -; CDR3: CASSYRTGRTGNTIYF; DNA: TGTGCCAGCAGCTACCGGACAGGGAGGACTGGAAACACCATATATTTT
J: TRBJ2-7; V: TRBV30; D: -; size: -; CDR3: CAWSVKNEQYF; DNA: TGTGCCTGGAGTGTAAAGAACGAGCAGTACTTC
J: TRBJ1-2; V: TRBV10-3; D: TRBD1; size: -; CDR3: CAISRDREVGNHGYTF; DNA: TGTGCCATCAGTCGGGACAGGGAGGTTGGAAACCATGGCTACACCTTC
J: TRBJ2-2; V: TRBV19; D: -; size: -; CDR3: CASSIRLRENTGELFF; DNA: TGTGCCAGTAGTATCCGCTTGCGGGAGAACACCGGGGAGCTGTTTTTT
J: TRBJ1-3; V: TRBV9; D: -; size: -; CDR3: CASSGRNGLAGNTIYF; DNA: TGTGCCAGCAGCGGGCGCAATGGTCTGGCTGGAAACACCATATATTTT
J: TRBJ2-5; V: TRBV5-4; D: -; size: -; CDR3: CASSLIFEETQYF; DNA: TGTGCCAGCAGCTTGATTTTTGAAGAGACCCAGTACTTC
J: TRBJ2-3; V: TRBV7-2; D: -; size: -; CDR3: CASSPSFGSDTQYF; DNA: TGTGCCAGCAGCCCTTCGTTCGGGAGTGATACGCAGTATTTT
J: TRBJ2-7; V: TRBV7-9; D: TRBD2; size: once; CDR3: CASNILSGRGGDEQYF; DNA: TGTGCCAGCAACATTTTAAGCGGGAGAGGCGGCGACGAGCAGTACTTC
J: TRBJ1-6; V: TRBV28; D: TRBD1; size: -; CDR3: CASSSTGAANSPLHF; DNA: TGTGCCAGCAGTTCCACAGGGGCCGCAAATTCACCCCTCCACTTT
J: TRBJ1-4; V: TRBV18; D: -; size: -; CDR3: CASSAPMWGEKLFF; DNA: TGTGCCAGCTCAGCCCCTATGTGGGGTGAAAAACTGTTTTTT
J: TRBJ2-5; V: TRBV4-3; D: -; size: -; CDR3: CASSQEGGPGAQYF; DNA: TGCGCCAGCAGCCAAGAGGGGGGGCCGGGGGCCCAGTACTTC
J: TRBJ1-1; V: TRBV5-6; D: -; size: -; CDR3: CASSPSVNTEAFF; DNA: TGTGCCAGCAGCCCCTCGGTGAACACTGAAGCTTTCTTT
J: TRBJ1-2; V: TRBV28; D: TRBD1; size: -; CDR3: CASSASGTGETGYGYTF; DNA: TGTGCCAGCAGTGCGTCCGGGACAGGGGAGACGGGCTATGGCTACACCTTC
J: TRBJ1-2; V: TRBV2; D: -; size: -; CDR3: CASSDRPSSNYGYTF; DNA: TGTGCCAGCAGTGATCGTCCGAGCTCTAACTATGGCTACACCTTC
J: TRBJ2-1; V: TRBV5-1; D: TRBD2; size: -; CDR3: CASSLTSGGAYNEQFF; DNA: TGCGCCAGCAGCTTGACTAGCGGGGGGGCCTACAATGAGCAGTTCTTC
J: TRBJ1-4; V: TRBV27; D: -; size: -; CDR3: CASSFGLGANEKLFF; DNA: TGTGCCAGCAGTTTCGGTTTGGGTGCTAATGAAAAACTGTTTTTT
J: TRBJ2-1; V: TRBV6-5; D: TRBD2; size: once; CDR3: CASSPSGGAYNEQFF; DNA: TGTGCCAGCAGTCCGAGCGGGGGGGCCTACAATGAGCAGTTCTTC
J: TRBJ1-4; V: TRBV6-1; D: -; size: -; CDR3: CASIQDTTNEKLFF; DNA: TGTGCCAGCATCCAGGACACAACTAATGAAAAACTGTTTTTT
J: TRBJ2-7; V: TRBV6-1; D: -; size: -; CDR3: CASITVRYEQYF; DNA: TGTGCCAGCATCACAGTGCGCTACGAGCAGTACTTC
J: TRBJ2-7; V: TRBV20-1; D: -; size: -; CDR3: CSARVEYEQYF; DNA: TGCAGTGCTAGGGTGGAGTACGAGCAGTACTTC
J: TRBJ2-5; V: TRBV28; D: TRBD1; size: -; CDR3: CASSLSDRGETQYF; DNA: TGTGCCAGCAGTCTATCGGACAGGGGAGAGACCCAGTACTTC
J: TRBJ2-3; V: TRBV27; D: TRBD1; size: -; CDR3: CASRRTGGGGTDTQYF; DNA: TGTGCCAGCAGAAGAACAGGGGGCGGGGGCACAGATACGCAGTATTTT
J: TRBJ2-7; V: TRBV5-1; D: -; size: -; CDR3: CASSLAGAANYEQYF; DNA: TGCGCCAGCAGCTTGGCAGGGGCGGCCAACTACGAGCAGTACTTC
J: TRBJ1-5; V: TRBV6-6; D: -; size: -; CDR3: CASRPRRGDSNQPQHF; DNA: TGTGCCAGCAGGCCCCGACGGGGCGATAGCAATCAGCCCCAGCATTTT
J: TRBJ2-4; V: TRBV18; D: TRBD1; size: -; CDR3: CASSLDYQGGAAKNIQYF; DNA: TGTGCCAGCTCACTAGATTACCAAGGGGGCGCTGCCAAAAACATTCAGTACTTC
J: TRBJ2-1; V: TRBV4-3; D: -; size: -; CDR3: CASSQGARDEQFF; DNA: TGCGCCAGCAGCCAAGGGGCTCGGGATGAGCAGTTCTTC
J: TRBJ1-2; V: TRBV6-6; D: -; size: -; CDR3: CASSYGQGLYGYTF; DNA: TGTGCCAGCAGTTACGGTCAGGGGTTATATGGCTACACCTTC
J: TRBJ2-1; V: TRBV2; D: -; size: -; CDR3: CASYAQGPGEQFF; DNA: TGTGCCAGTTATGCCCAAGGCCCGGGTGAGCAGTTCTTC
J: TRBJ2-2; V: TRBV2; D: -; size: -; CDR3: CASSTGTVNTGELFF; DNA: TGTGCCAGCAGTACCGGGACGGTGAACACCGGGGAGCTGTTTTTT
J: TRBJ1-6; V: TRBV9; D: -; size: many; CDR3: CASSVENSPLHF; DNA: TGTGCCAGCAGCGTGGAGAATTCACCCCTCCACTTT
J: TRBJ1-1; V: TRBV6-6; D: -; size: -; CDR3: CASSYSGGAEAFF; DNA: TGTGCCAGCAGTTACTCTGGGGGGGCTGAAGCTTTCTTT
J: TRBJ2-1; V: TRBV14; D: -; size: -; CDR3: CASSQISYNEQFF; DNA: TGTGCCAGCAGCCAAATATCATACAATGAGCAGTTCTTC
J: TRBJ2-1; V: TRBV28; D: TRBD2; size: -; CDR3: CAIIAGSSYNEQFF; DNA: TGTGCCATTATAGCGGGAAGCTCCTACAATGAGCAGTTCTTC